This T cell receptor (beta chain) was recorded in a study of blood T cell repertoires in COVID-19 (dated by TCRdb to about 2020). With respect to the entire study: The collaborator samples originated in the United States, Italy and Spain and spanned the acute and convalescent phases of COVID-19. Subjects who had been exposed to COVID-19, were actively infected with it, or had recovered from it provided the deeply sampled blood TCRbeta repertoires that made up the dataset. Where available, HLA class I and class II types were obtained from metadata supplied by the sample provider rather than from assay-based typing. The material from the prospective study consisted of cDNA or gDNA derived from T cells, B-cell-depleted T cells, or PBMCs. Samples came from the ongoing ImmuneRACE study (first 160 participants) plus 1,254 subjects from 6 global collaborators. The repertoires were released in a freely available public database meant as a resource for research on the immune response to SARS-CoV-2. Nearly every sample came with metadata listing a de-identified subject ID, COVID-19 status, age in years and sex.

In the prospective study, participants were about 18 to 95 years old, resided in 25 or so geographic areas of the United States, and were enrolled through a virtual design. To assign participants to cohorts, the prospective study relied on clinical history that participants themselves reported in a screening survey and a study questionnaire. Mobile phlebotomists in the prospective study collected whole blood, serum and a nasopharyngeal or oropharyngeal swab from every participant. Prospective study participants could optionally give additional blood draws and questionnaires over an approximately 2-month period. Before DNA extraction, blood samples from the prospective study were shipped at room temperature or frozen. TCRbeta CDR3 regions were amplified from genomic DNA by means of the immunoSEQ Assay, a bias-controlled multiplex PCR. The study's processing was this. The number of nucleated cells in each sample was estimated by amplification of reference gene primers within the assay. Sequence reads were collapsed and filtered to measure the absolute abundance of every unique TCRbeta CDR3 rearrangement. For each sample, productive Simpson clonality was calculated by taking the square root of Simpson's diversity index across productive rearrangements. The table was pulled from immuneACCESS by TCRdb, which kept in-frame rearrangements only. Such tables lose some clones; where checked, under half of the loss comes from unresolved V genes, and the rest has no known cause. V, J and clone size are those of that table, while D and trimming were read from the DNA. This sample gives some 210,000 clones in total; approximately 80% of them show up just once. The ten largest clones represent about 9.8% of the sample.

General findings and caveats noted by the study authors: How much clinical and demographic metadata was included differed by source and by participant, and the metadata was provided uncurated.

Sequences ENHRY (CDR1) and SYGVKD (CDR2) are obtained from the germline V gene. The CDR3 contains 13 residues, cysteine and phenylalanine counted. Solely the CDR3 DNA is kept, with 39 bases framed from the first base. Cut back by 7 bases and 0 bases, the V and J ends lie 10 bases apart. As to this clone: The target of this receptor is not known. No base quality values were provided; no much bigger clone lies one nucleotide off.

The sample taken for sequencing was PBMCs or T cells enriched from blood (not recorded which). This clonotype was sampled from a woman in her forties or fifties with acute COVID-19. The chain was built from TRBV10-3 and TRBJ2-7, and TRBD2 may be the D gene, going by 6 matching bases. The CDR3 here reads CAITDGSSYEQYF. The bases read TGTGCCATCACAGACGGGAGCTCCTACGAGCAGTACTTC.